This T cell receptor (beta chain) was identified in a study of cytomegalovirus exposure and HLA in healthy donors. V lost 7 bases and J lost 2, with 17 bases in between. Germline assignment: CDR1 MDHEN and CDR2 SYDVKM. The CDR3 length is 15 residues. To note about this clone: The antigen is unknown.

Study-level points and caveats: Earlier findings revealed that most TCR beta V segments proved productive either about 90% or about 30% of the time.

Primers: 60 Vbeta forward and 13 Jbeta reverse. The protocol was immunoSEQ multiplex PCR, while the TCRdb copy is restricted to in-frame clones and leaves out a portion. The table has 100,000 or so clones, around four fifths seen once; the top ten hold roughly 4%. The chain joins TRBV28 to TRBJ1-2; a weak D match, TRBD1 (5 bases). Sequencing used PBMCs. The source of this sequence is a man aged 40-50 years in good health and CMV-seronegative. The CDR3 spells CASKGGETHNYGYTF. The CDR3 DNA is TGTGCCAGCAAGGGAGGGGAAACCCACAACTATGGCTACACCTTC.